A selection of T cell receptor beta chains follows, all from one sample in a study of OX40 agonist ivuxolimab in advanced cancers. Repertoires were generated with immunoSEQ multiplex PCR, while TCRdb's copy carries only in-frame clones and drops some. The sample shows tens of thousands of clones, around 80% of them seen only once. The source was CD4+ or CD8+ T cells sorted from blood, collected in a trial of the OX40 agonist ivuxolimab. The receptors were sampled from an adult with an advanced solid tumor such as melanoma, head and neck, liver or kidney cancer. CDR3s include the opening cysteine and the closing phenylalanine or tryptophan. The D gene is left open where the match is weak. Some rows mark clone size as missing; the rest say once, few, many or name a class of expanded clone.

V	D	J	size	length	DNA	CDR3
TRBV4-1	TRBD2	TRBJ2-2	once	15	TGCGCCAGCAGCCTGAGAGGACTAGCGCCCGGGGAGCTGTTTTTT	CASSLRGLAPGELFF
TRBV6-4	TRBD1	TRBJ1-1	NA	14	TGTGCCAGCAGCCCCCGGACAGGGACTGGTGAAGCTTTCTTT	CASSPRTGTGEAFF
TRBV18	TRBD2	TRBJ2-7	NA	14	TGTGCCAGCTCACCTCGGACTAGCGAGGGCGAGCAGTACTTC	CASSPRTSEGEQYF
TRBV30	NA	TRBJ1-2	once	14	TGTGCCTGGGACCGGAGGGGGGCGGAACGTGGCTACACCTTC	CAWDRRGAERGYTF
TRBV11-2	NA	TRBJ2-2	NA	18	TGTGCCAGCAATCGGGACTTTGACCTGTTCGCGAACACCGGGGAGCTGTTTTTT	CASNRDFDLFANTGELFF
TRBV9	NA	TRBJ1-1	NA	14	TGTGCCAGCAGCCCTCAGTTGGTGGACACTGAAGCTTTCTTT	CASSPQLVDTEAFF
TRBV7-2	NA	TRBJ2-3	NA	12	TGTGCCAGCAGCTTGTTCACAGATACGCAGTATTTT	CASSLFTDTQYF
TRBV4-2	TRBD2	TRBJ2-3	NA	18	TGTGCCAGCAGCCCTAGCGGGGGGGCGAGCCCGACGAAAGATACGCAGTATTTT	CASSPSGGASPTKDTQYF
TRBV12-5	NA	TRBJ2-2	NA	13	TGTGCTAGTAACTGGGAAAACACCGGGGAGCTGTTTTTT	CASNWENTGELFF
TRBV27	NA	TRBJ2-5	NA	13	TGTGCCAGCAGCGCCAACCTCCGGGGGACCCAGTACTTC	CASSANLRGTQYF
TRBV19	NA	TRBJ2-2	NA	15	TGTGCCAGTACCCGAAGAGGGGGGCTGACCGGGGAGCTGTTTTTT	CASTRRGGLTGELFF
TRBV5-8	TRBD1	TRBJ1-4	NA	15	TGTGCCAGCCCAAAAGAGGGGGCAGCTAATGAAAAACTGTTTTTT	CASPKEGAANEKLFF
TRBV10-3	NA	TRBJ2-2	NA	11	TGTGCCACCCGGGACGGAGGGGAGCTGTTTTTT	CATRDGGELFF
TRBV10-3	NA	TRBJ2-3	NA	13	TGTGCCATCAGTTCGGACGGCACAGATACGCAGTATTTT	CAISSDGTDTQYF
TRBV11-3	TRBD1	TRBJ2-6	NA	19	TGTGCCAGCAGCTTGGGATTCGGCAGGGGGCTCTCTGGGGCCAACGTCCTGACTTTC	CASSLGFGRGLSGANVLTF
TRBV6-4	NA	TRBJ1-1	NA	13	TGTGCCAGCAATCCGGGACATCCCACTGAAGCTTTCTTT	CASNPGHPTEAFF
TRBV2	TRBD1	TRBJ1-6	NA	13	TGTGCCAGCATTTCGACAGGGGCTTCACCCCTCCACTTT	CASISTGASPLHF
TRBV6-5	NA	TRBJ1-4	NA	13	TGTGCCAGCAGTTACACCGTTGGTGAAAAACTGTTTTTT	CASSYTVGEKLFF
TRBV23-1	TRBD1	TRBJ1-1	NA	15	TGCGCCAGCACAACAGGGGGGGCGCGGGTCGCTGAAGCTTTCTTT	CASTTGGARVAEAFF
TRBV29-1	TRBD2	TRBJ2-7	NA	14	TGCAGCGTCACCGGGACTAGCGGGAGATACGAGCAGTACTTC	CSVTGTSGRYEQYF
TRBV7-2	TRBD2	TRBJ2-7	NA	13	TGTGCCAGCAGTTCTAGCGGAGGCTACGAGCAGTACTTC	CASSSSGGYEQYF
TRBV5-4	NA	TRBJ2-3	NA	14	TGTGCCAGCAGCTTGTTAAAGGGAACAGATACGCAGTATTTT	CASSLLKGTDTQYF
TRBV7-2	TRBD1	TRBJ2-1	NA	12	TGTGCCAGCAGCCCCGACAGGGGCGAGCAGTTCTTC	CASSPDRGEQFF
TRBV29-1	NA	TRBJ2-7	NA	12	TGCAGCGTTGAAGACAGAACCTACGAGCAGTACTTC	CSVEDRTYEQYF
TRBV7-2	TRBD1	TRBJ2-5	NA	15	TGTGCCAGCAGCATGACCCGGGACAGGCAAGAGACCCAGTACTTC	CASSMTRDRQETQYF
TRBV5-1	NA	TRBJ1-4	NA	15	TGCGCCAGCAGCGACGAACGGACAACTAATGAAAAACTGTTTTTT	CASSDERTTNEKLFF
TRBV9	TRBD1	TRBJ1-2	NA	14	TGTGCCAGCAGCCCCGGGACAGCCTACTATGGCTACACCTTC	CASSPGTAYYGYTF
TRBV7-9	NA	TRBJ2-1	NA	17	TGTGCCAGCAGCTTAGCGTTCGGGGGAATGTCTTACAATGAGCAGTTCTTC	CASSLAFGGMSYNEQFF
TRBV19	NA	TRBJ2-1	NA	11	TGTGCCAGTAGTACTTACAATGAGCAGTTCTTC	CASSTYNEQFF
TRBV29-1	TRBD1	TRBJ1-6	once	13	TGCAGCGTTCAGGCAGGGGGTAATTCACCCCTCCACTTT	CSVQAGGNSPLHF
TRBV7-2	NA	TRBJ1-2	NA	13	TGTGCCAGCAGCTTCTCCCAGACATTTGGCTACACCTTC	CASSFSQTFGYTF
TRBV7-9	NA	TRBJ1-2	few	14	TGTGCCAGCAGCTTGTCCCGGGGTGACTATGGCTACACCTTC	CASSLSRGDYGYTF
TRBV7-8	TRBD2	TRBJ2-2	NA	16	TGTGCCACCCCTCAGGCGGGGGGCTTGAACACCGGGGAGCTGTTTTTT	CATPQAGGLNTGELFF
TRBV18	TRBD2	TRBJ2-5	NA	15	TGTGCCAGCTCACCACCGCTCCCGGGGGGTGAGACCCAGTACTTC	CASSPPLPGGETQYF
TRBV5-1	NA	TRBJ1-1	NA	15	TGCGCCAGCAGCTTGTTTTGGGAGGGTGGCACTGAAGCTTTCTTT	CASSLFWEGGTEAFF
TRBV30	NA	TRBJ1-6	NA	15	TGTGCCTGGAGTGAATATAGCTCCTATAATTCACCCCTCCACTTT	CAWSEYSSYNSPLHF
TRBV5-1	NA	TRBJ2-3	NA	12	TGCGCCAGCAGCTTGGATGGATTTACGCAGTATTTT	CASSLDGFTQYF
TRBV18	NA	TRBJ1-1	once	18	TGTGCCAGCTCACCATCTTTACAGGAGGACAAATGGAACACTGAAGCTTTCTTT	CASSPSLQEDKWNTEAFF
TRBV7-9	TRBD1	TRBJ2-1	NA	17	TGTGCCAGCAGCTCAAATCGACAGGGGGCTTCGTACAATGAGCAGTTCTTC	CASSSNRQGASYNEQFF
TRBV19	TRBD1	TRBJ1-3	NA	17	TGTGCCAGTAGTATTTGGACAGGGTTAACGTTTGGAAACACCATATATTTT	CASSIWTGLTFGNTIYF
TRBV4-3	TRBD1	TRBJ1-5	NA	15	TGCGCCAGCAGCCACCGACAGGGAGGAGGTCAGCCCCAGCATTTT	CASSHRQGGGQPQHF
TRBV18	NA	TRBJ1-3	few	18	TGTGCCAGCTCACCCTCCCTCGGGGGTACGAACACTGGAAACACCATATATTTT	CASSPSLGGTNTGNTIYF
TRBV12-5	TRBD1	TRBJ1-1	NA	13	TGTGCTAGTGGTATAGGGGGCAGCGCTGAAGCTTTCTTT	CASGIGGSAEAFF
TRBV7-9	NA	TRBJ2-5	NA	13	TGTGCCAGCAGCTTAGACACCCGTGGGACCCAGTACTTC	CASSLDTRGTQYF
TRBV19	NA	TRBJ1-1	NA	11	TGTGCCAGTATGGGAAACACTGAAGCTTTCTTT	CASMGNTEAFF
TRBV7-6	TRBD1	TRBJ1-2	NA	13	TGTGCCAGCAGCCCACAGGGGAATGGTGGCTACACCTTC	CASSPQGNGGYTF
TRBV4-2	TRBD2	TRBJ2-7	NA	14	TGTGCCAGCAGCCAACCCAGCGGGGCCTACGAGCAGTACTTC	CASSQPSGAYEQYF
TRBV7-7	TRBD2	TRBJ2-3	NA	15	TGTGCTAGCAGCTCGGGGGGAAAGGGGACAGATACGCAGTATTTT	CASSSGGKGTDTQYF
TRBV4-3	TRBD2	TRBJ2-7	NA	16	TGCGCCAGCAGCCAACGGACTAGCGGAACGGTCTACGAGCAGTACTTC	CASSQRTSGTVYEQYF
TRBV6-5	NA	TRBJ1-1	NA	12	TGTGCCAGCAGGAGGCTTAACACTGAAGCTTTCTTT	CASRRLNTEAFF